The 14 T cell receptor beta chains in this list originate from one sample, sequenced in a study of blood T cell repertoires in COVID-19. TCRdb's table, derived via immunoSEQ multiplex PCR, lists solely in-frame clones and lacks some. The sample lists about 59,000 clones; 70% to 85% were seen once. Sequenced: peripheral blood. The receptors come from an older woman with acute or convalescent COVID-19.

The V and J genes are TRBV2 and TRBJ2-1; no definite D call. V was clipped by 5 bases and J by 8 bases, with 10 bases between them. The CDR3 sequence is 12 residues long. Per germline, CDR1 SNHLY and CDR2 FYNNEI. The CDR3 DNA sequence: TGTGCCAGCAGTTCCCCCTTCCATGAGCAGTTCTTC. Its protein is CASSSPFHEQFF.

This rearrangement joins TRBV5-5 to TRBJ1-6; D may be TRBD1 (5 bases). The CDR3 covers 15 residues. The V gene's germline CDR1 is SGHKS and CDR2 YYEKEE (reference sequence). Trimming pared 2 bases from V and 8 bases from J, leaving 14 bases between. The CDR3 nucleotides are TGTGCCAGCAGCTTAGATGACAGATACTATTCACCCCTCCACTTT. Translation: CASSLDDRYYSPLHF.

The rearrangement uses TRBV19 and TRBJ2-2; tentatively, D is TRBD1 (5 bases). CDR1 is LNHDA and CDR2 is SQIVND in the germline V gene (reference sequence). Trimming shortened V by 3 bases and J by 3 bases, and 11 bases separated the two germline ends. The CDR3 has 15 amino acids. CDR3 sequence (DNA): TGTGCCAGTAGTATCGGGCGCAGGGACACCGGGGAGCTGTTTTTT. Protein sequence: CASSIGRRDTGELFF.

The CDR3 DNA reads TGTGCCAGCAGCATCAGAGACAGGGCCCTTGTCGGGGAGCTGTTTTTT. Its translation is CASSIRDRALVGELFF. J is TRBJ2-2 and V is TRBV9; 7 bases agree with TRBD1. The V and J ends lost 4 bases and 7 bases, in that order; junction bases with no gene match: 13. Germline CDR1 reads SGDLS; CDR2 reads YYNGEE. The CDR3 is made up of 16 amino acids.

This clone was picked up one time. The chain has TRBV7-6 and TRBJ1-1; D might be TRBD1 (5 bases). The CDR3 totals 16 residues. The V end lost 5 bases, the J end lost 3 bases, and 19 bases lay between the germline ends. Per germline, CDR1 SGHVS and CDR2 FNYEAQ. The CDR3 reads CASSPPLGQGHTEAFF. In nucleotides, the CDR3 is TGTGCCAGCAGCCCTCCCTTGGGGCAGGGCCACACTGAAGCTTTCTTT.

V gene TRBV10-3 combines with J gene TRBJ2-7; TRBD2 is a possible D gene (7 bases). The CDR3 extends over 13 amino acids. Looked up from germline, CDR1 is ENHRY and CDR2 is SYGVKD. Trimming removed 8 bases at V and 3 bases at J, with 14 bases between. As DNA, the CDR3 is TGTGCCATCGGAGGGGGGGATTACTACGAGCAGTACTTC. Protein product: CAIGGGDYYEQYF.

This clone has a single count. The V call is TRBV29-1, the J call TRBJ2-2; no reliable D call. The CDR3 loop spans 12 amino acids. Germline V gives CDR1 SQVTM, CDR2 ANQGSEA. The V gene lost 3 bases and the J gene lost 3 bases, with 5 bases spanning the gap. The CDR3 DNA sequence: TGCAGCGTTGATCTTGACACCGGGGAGCTGTTTTTT. It codes for CSVDLDTGELFF.

This clone was seen a handful of times. The gene calls are TRBV7-9 and TRBJ2-2, with 7 bases that match TRBD2. Germline V gene sequence: CDR1 SEHNR, CDR2 FQNEAQ (reference sequence). The junction had 3 bases not matched to a gene; V was cut back by 5 bases and J by 6 bases. The CDR3 contains 13 residues. The CDR3 nucleotides read TGTGCCAGCAGCGGACGGGGGGCCGGGGAGCTGTTTTTT. Protein sequence: CASSGRGAGELFF.

The rearrangement joins TRBV5-1 to TRBJ2-2; 11 nucleotides align to TRBD1. From germline, CDR1 is SGHRS and CDR2 YFSETQ. There are 16 residues in the CDR3. V trimming: 1 base; J trimming: 6 bases; junction bases outside the gene matches: 5. The DNA for the CDR3 is TGCGCCAGCAGCTTGTCCGGGACAGGGGGATCCGGGGAGCTGTTTTTT. It yields the protein CASSLSGTGGSGELFF. The entire variable domain, with the rest obtained from reference TRBV5-1 and TRBJ2-2, is as follows: KAGVTQTPRYLIKTRGQQVTLSCSPISGHRSVSWYQQTPGQGLQFLFEYFSETQRNKGNFPGRFSGRQFSNSRSEMNVSTLELGDSALYLCASSLSGTGGSGELFFGEGSRLTVL.

This clone was observed a handful of times. The CDR3 sequence is CASSSPDRTYEQYF. The CDR3 nucleotides are TGTGCCAGCAGCTCTCCTGACAGAACCTACGAGCAGTACTTC. The chain links TRBV13 to TRBJ2-7, with TRBD1 as a possible D gene (5 bases). The CDR3 consists of 14 residues. Germline V lookup: CDR1 PRHDT, CDR2 FYEKMQ (reference sequence). Trimming removed 4 bases at V and 2 bases at J, with 12 bases between.

The CDR3 DNA sequence: TGTGCCAGCAGTTACTCGGCGGGGGCCGGGTCCGGGGAGCTGTTTTTT. As protein: CASSYSAGAGSGELFF. J is TRBJ2-2 and V is TRBV6-5, with a weak D call TRBD2 (7 bases). V was pared by 0 bases and J by 6 bases, with 14 bases between. The germline gives CDR1 MNHEY, CDR2 SVGAGI. The CDR3 sequence is 16 residues long.

This clone was observed a few times. The J gene is TRBJ2-5, the V gene TRBV7-8; D perhaps matches TRBD2 (5 bases). Trimming took off 4 bases at V and 1 base at J, with 13 bases between the two ends. The CDR3 sequence is 15 residues long. CDR1 SGHVS and CDR2 FQNEAQ come from the germline V gene. CDR3 sequence: CASSSNLASQETQYF. The CDR3 nucleotides are TGTGCCAGCAGCTCCAACCTAGCCTCCCAAGAGACCCAGTACTTC.

The chain couples TRBV5-1 to TRBJ2-7; perhaps TRBD2 as D (6 bases). The CDR3 extends over 14 amino acids. Trimming took off 0 bases at V and 5 bases at J, with 12 bases between the two ends. CDR1 and CDR2 from the germline V gene are SGHRS and YFSETQ. The CDR3 here is CASSLVGGVDEQYF. Here the CDR3 DNA reads TGCGCCAGCAGCTTGGTGGGGGGTGTGGACGAGCAGTACTTC.

The chain uses TRBV7-9 and TRBJ1-2, with a possible D match to TRBD1 (6 bases). The CDR3 has 16 residues. V lost 4 bases to trimming and J lost 3 bases, with 18 bases between them. Germline values: CDR1 SEHNR, CDR2 FQNEAQ (reference sequence). CDR3 residues: CASSSGDGGRYYGYTF. CDR3 nucleotide sequence: TGTGCCAGCAGCTCCGGGGACGGGGGGCGGTACTATGGCTACACCTTC.